The sequence of this T cell receptor beta chain was determined in a study of T cell responses to AZD1222 COVID-19 vaccine. Study-level findings and limits: Reports say nearly half of spike-specific TCRs go after unmutated variant regions.

Trimming left V 2 bases short and J 3 bases short, with 11 bases between. The CDR3 length is 14 residues. Germline CDR1 reads SGHVS; CDR2 reads FQNEAQ. With respect to this clone: Its specificity is unknown.

TCRdb's table, derived via immunoSEQ multiplex PCR, lists solely in-frame clones and lacks some. The sample records some 150,000 clones, approximately 90% being singletons. Source: peripheral blood, taken after recovery from COVID-19. The V and J genes are TRBV7-8 and TRBJ2-7; D unclear. The TCR was taken from an adult who had recovered from COVID-19. The CDR3: CASSLNPDHYEQYF. The CDR3 DNA reads as TGTGCCAGCAGCTTAAACCCGGATCACTACGAGCAGTACTTC.